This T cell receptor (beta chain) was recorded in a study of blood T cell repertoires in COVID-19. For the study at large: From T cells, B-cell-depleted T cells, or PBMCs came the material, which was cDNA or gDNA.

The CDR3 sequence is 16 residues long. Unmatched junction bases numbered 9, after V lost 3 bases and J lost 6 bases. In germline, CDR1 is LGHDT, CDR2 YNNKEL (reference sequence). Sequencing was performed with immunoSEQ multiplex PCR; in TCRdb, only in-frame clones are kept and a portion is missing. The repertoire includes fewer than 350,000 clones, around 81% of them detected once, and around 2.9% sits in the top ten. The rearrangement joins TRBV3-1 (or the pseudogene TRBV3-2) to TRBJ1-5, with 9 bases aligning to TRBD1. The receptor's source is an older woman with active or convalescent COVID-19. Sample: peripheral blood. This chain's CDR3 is CASSQADGTGPQPQHF. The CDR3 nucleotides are TGTGCCAGCAGCCAGGCAGACGGGACAGGGCCTCAGCCCCAGCATTTT.